These 13 T cell receptor beta chains were all obtained from the same sample, sequenced in a study of Tregs in tolerant kidney transplant recipients. Assay: immunoSEQ multiplex PCR; the TCRdb copy retains only in-frame clones and omits some. This table holds approximately 30,000 clones. The source material was CD8+ T cells from blood, sampled before the transplant. The receptors derive from a human donor who received a combined kidney and bone marrow transplant.

A word on this clone: Read data end 3 residues before the CDR3 end; the end is taken from the germline J gene. The chain uses TRBV7-9 and TRBJ2-7, with 9 bases identical to TRBD1. With 6 bases clipped from V and 6 bases from J, the junction kept 9 bases outside the gene matches. This CDR3 has 14 residues. From germline, CDR1 is SEHNR and CDR2 FQNEAQ (reference sequence). The sequenced CDR3 bases are TGTGCCAGCAGTCCCGGACAGGGGCCCGTCGAG. Amino acids: CASSPGQGPVE. The whole CDR3 sequence is CASSPGQGPVEQYF.

The CDR3 DNA, read in part, is TGTGCCAGCAGCTTAGGGTCGACTAGTGTCTACGAG. Its translation is CASSLGSTSVYE. The whole CDR3 sequence reads CASSLGSTSVYEQYF. The chain links TRBV7-6 to TRBJ2-7; a weak D match, TRBD2 (6 bases). The read stops 3 residues short of the end of the CDR3; the missing end is completed from the germline J gene. Trimming left V 1 base short and J 3 bases short, with 13 bases between. CDR1 is SGHVS, CDR2 FNYEAQ, per germline. The CDR3 loop spans 15 amino acids.

Notes on this clone: The CDR3 extends 3 residues past the end of the read, so its final part is completed from the germline J gene. The rearrangement joins TRBV5-1 to TRBJ2-5; D not certain. The CDR3 has 16 amino acids. Germline CDR1 is SGHRS and CDR2 is YFSETQ. V lost 0 bases and J lost 2, with 14 bases in between. CDR3 DNA, as far as it was read: TGCGCCAGCAGCTTGGCCGCGGCGAGTGCACAAGAGACC. Amino acid sequence: CASSLAAASAQET. The whole CDR3 protein reads CASSLAAASAQETQYF.

As for this clone: Sequencing ends 3 residues short of the CDR3 end; the germline J gene provides the rest. The chain uses TRBV5-6 and TRBJ2-7; no clear D. Trimming pared 2 bases from V and 6 bases from J, leaving 15 bases between. CDR1 is SGHDT, CDR2 YYEEEE, per germline. There are 14 residues in the CDR3. The DNA read from the CDR3 is TGTGCCAGCAGCTTCAAAGTCGGGTCTGGCGAG. Its translation is CASSFKVGSGE. The full CDR3 protein is CASSFKVGSGEQYF.

On this clone: The CDR3 extends 3 residues past the end of the read, so its final part is completed from the germline J gene. The chain has TRBV5-1 and TRBJ2-7, with D maybe TRBD2 (5 bases). Germline CDR1 SGHRS, CDR2 YFSETQ. The CDR3 sequence is 14 residues long. V gave up 4 bases and J gave up 0 bases, with 11 bases separating them. The sequenced CDR3 bases are TGCGCCAGCAGCCTGGTCGGGGACTCCTACGAG. It translates to CASSLVGDSYE. The full-length CDR3 reads as CASSLVGDSYEQYF.

On this clone: The read is 3 residues too short to cover the CDR3 end, so that end is filled in from the germline J gene. This chain connects TRBV29-1 to TRBJ1-2; D is unclear. The CDR3 loop spans 13 amino acids. Germline V gene sequence: CDR1 SQVTM, CDR2 ANQGSEA. V was shortened by 0 bases and J by 5 bases, with 10 bases between the two germline ends. CDR3 bases read: TGCAGCGTTGAAGATCAGCGTTATTATGGC. Translating it yields CSVEDQRYYG. From start to end, the CDR3 is CSVEDQRYYGYTF.

The DNA read from the CDR3 is TGTGCCAGCAGCGCTCCCCTACTAAGTGAG. Its translation: CASSAPLLSE. The whole CDR3 protein is CASSAPLLSEQFF. The chain couples TRBV7-6 to TRBJ2-1; D is ambiguous. The read falls 3 residues short of the CDR3 end, and the missing part is taken from the germline J gene. The ends were cut back, 5 bases at V and 9 bases at J, with 14 bases in the middle. Per germline, CDR1 SGHVS and CDR2 FNYEAQ. This CDR3 has 13 residues. Full variable domain (rest looked up from reference TRBV7-6 and TRBJ2-1): GAGVSQSPRYKVTKRGQDVALRCDPISGHVSLYWYRQALGQGPEFLTYFNYEAQQDKSGLPNDRFSAERPEGSISTLTIQRTEQRDSAMYRCASSAPLLSEQFFGPGTRLTVL.

In the case of this clone: The read terminates 3 residues ahead of where the CDR3 ends, so the germline J gene completes it. The chain employs TRBV10-3 and TRBJ2-5; 8 nucleotides match TRBD1. J lost 5 bases, V lost 0 bases, and 2 bases had no gene match. This CDR3 contains 14 residues. Germline CDR1 ENHRY, CDR2 SYGVKD. This CDR3 reads CAISESQGAETQYF. The CDR3 bases that were read are TGTGCCATCAGTGAGTCCCAGGGGGCGGAGACC.

A word on this clone: The missing CDR3 end, 3 residues past where the read stops, is filled in from the germline J gene. The V call is TRBV20-1, the J call TRBJ2-1; 7 nucleotides line up with TRBD1. This CDR3 is 14 amino acids long. Trimming removed 5 bases from V and 3 bases from J; junction bases left unmatched: 7. Germline CDR1 is DFQATT and CDR2 is SNEGSKA (reference sequence). CDR3 bases read: TGCAGTGCTTCTTACAGGGGCCTCTACAATGAG. It yields the protein CSASYRGLYNE. The CDR3 in its entirety is CSASYRGLYNEQFF.

Comment on this clone: Read data end 3 residues before the CDR3 end; the end is taken from the germline J gene. This chain joins TRBV7-9 and TRBJ2-5; TRBD2 might be the D (6 bases). The CDR3 sequence is 13 residues long. Germline V lookup: CDR1 SEHNR, CDR2 FQNEAQ (reference sequence). Trimming pared 3 bases from V and 2 bases from J, leaving 7 bases between. The part of the CDR3 DNA that was read is TGTGCCAGCAGCTTCGGGACTCAAGAGACC. Residues: CASSFGTQET. The whole CDR3 sequence is CASSFGTQETQYF.

Comment on this clone: The CDR3 extends 3 residues past the end of the read, so its final part is completed from the germline J gene. V is TRBV7-6 and J is TRBJ2-5; TRBD2 aligns across 12 bases. Germline CDR1 and CDR2: SGHVS and FNYEAQ. The junction had 5 bases not matched to a gene; V was cut back by 5 bases and J by 4 bases. The CDR3 totals 15 residues. CDR3 bases read: TGTGCCAGCAGCGCGACTAGCGGGAGTCGAGAGACC. Residues: CASSATSGSRET. The complete CDR3 sequence is CASSATSGSRETQYF. The whole variable domain, filled in from reference TRBV7-6 and TRBJ2-5, reads GAGVSQSPRYKVTKRGQDVALRCDPISGHVSLYWYRQALGQGPEFLTYFNYEAQQDKSGLPNDRFSAERPEGSISTLTIQRTEQRDSAMYRCASSATSGSRETQYFGPGTRLLVL.

As regards this clone: With the read ending 3 residues before the CDR3 end, the germline J gene is used to fill in that end. This chain joins TRBV30 and TRBJ1-2; 8 bases line up with TRBD1. CDR1 is GTSNPN and CDR2 is SVGIG in the germline V gene (reference sequence). This CDR3 region has 13 residues. V shed 5 bases and J 7 bases; nucleotides not matched to a gene: 9. CDR3 bases read: TGTGCCTGGGCCCACTTACAGGGGGGTGGC. Protein sequence: CAWAHLQGGG. The whole CDR3 sequence reads CAWAHLQGGGYTF.

As for this clone: The read finishes 3 residues shy of the CDR3 end, and the germline J gene is used to complete it. V is TRBV29-1 and J is TRBJ2-3, with a weak D call TRBD2 (6 bases). V lost 7 bases and J lost 2, with 16 bases in between. CDR1 SQVTM and CDR2 ANQGSEA come from the germline V gene. CDR3 length equals 14 residues. The sequenced CDR3 bases are TGCAGCGCCGCGGGCGGGGAGGTCACAGATACG. Translation: CSAAGGEVTDT. The entire CDR3 protein reads CSAAGGEVTDTQYF.